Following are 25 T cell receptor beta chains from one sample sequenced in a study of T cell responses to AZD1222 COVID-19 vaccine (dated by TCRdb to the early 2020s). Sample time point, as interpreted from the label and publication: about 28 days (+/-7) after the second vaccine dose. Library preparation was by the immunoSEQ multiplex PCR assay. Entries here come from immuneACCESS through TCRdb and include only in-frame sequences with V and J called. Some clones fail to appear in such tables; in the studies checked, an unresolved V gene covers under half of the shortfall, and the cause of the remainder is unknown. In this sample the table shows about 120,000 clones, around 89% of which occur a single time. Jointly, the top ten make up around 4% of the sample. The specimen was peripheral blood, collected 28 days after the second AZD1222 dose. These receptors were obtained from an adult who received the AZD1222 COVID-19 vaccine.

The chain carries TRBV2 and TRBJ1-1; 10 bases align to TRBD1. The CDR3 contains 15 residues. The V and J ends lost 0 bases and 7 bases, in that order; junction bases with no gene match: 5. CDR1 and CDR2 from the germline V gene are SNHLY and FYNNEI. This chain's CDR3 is CASSEATGGAGEAFF. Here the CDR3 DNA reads TGTGCCAGCAGTGAAGCGACAGGGGGCGCGGGTGAAGCTTTCTTT.

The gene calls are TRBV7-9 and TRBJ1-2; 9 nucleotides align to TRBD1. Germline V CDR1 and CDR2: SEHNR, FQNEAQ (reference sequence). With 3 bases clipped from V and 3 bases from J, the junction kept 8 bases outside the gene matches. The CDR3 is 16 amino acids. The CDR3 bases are TGTGCCAGCAGCTTGCTTCCGGGACAGGGCGACTATGGCTACACCTTC. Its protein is CASSLLPGQGDYGYTF.

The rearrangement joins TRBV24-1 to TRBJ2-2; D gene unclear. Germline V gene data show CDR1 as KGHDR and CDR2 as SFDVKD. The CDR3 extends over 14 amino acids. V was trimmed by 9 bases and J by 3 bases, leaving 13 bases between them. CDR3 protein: CATPKRADTGELFF. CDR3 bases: TGTGCCACCCCAAAAAGGGCGGACACCGGGGAGCTGTTTTTT.

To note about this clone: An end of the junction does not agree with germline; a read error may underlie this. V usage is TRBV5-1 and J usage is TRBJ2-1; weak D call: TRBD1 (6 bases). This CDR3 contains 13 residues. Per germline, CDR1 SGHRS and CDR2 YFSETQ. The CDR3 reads CASSLGPGEEQFF. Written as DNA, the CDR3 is TGCGCCAGCAGTTTGGGCCCAGGGGAAGAGCAGTTCTTC.

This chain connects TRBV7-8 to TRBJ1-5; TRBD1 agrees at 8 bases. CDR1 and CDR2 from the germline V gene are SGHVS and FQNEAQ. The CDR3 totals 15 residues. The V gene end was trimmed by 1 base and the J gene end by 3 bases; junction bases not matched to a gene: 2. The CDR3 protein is CASSLGDRYNQPQHF. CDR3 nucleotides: TGTGCCAGCAGCTTAGGGGACAGGTACAATCAGCCCCAGCATTTT.

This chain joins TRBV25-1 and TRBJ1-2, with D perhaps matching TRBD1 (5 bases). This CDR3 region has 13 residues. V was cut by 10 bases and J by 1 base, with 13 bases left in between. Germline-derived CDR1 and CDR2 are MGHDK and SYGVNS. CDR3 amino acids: CATKKTDNYGYTF. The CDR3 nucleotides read TGTGCCACAAAAAAGACAGATAACTATGGCTACACCTTC.

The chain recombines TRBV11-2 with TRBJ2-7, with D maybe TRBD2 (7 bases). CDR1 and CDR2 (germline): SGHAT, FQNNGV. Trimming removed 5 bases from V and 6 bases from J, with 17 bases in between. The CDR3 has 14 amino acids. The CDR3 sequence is CASSPIRGAGEQYF. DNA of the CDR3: TGTGCCAGCAGCCCGATACGGGGGGCGGGCGAGCAGTACTTC.

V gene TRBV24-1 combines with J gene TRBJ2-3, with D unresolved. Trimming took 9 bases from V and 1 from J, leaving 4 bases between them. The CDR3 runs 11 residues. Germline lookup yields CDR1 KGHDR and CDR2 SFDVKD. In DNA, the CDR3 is TGTGCCACCGAGGGCACAGATACGCAGTATTTT. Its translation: CATEGTDTQYF.

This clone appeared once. DNA for the CDR3: TGTGCCAGTACCCAATGGACAGGGGTTAAAGGAAACACCATATATTTT. It is translated as CASTQWTGVKGNTIYF. V gene TRBV28 combines with J gene TRBJ1-3, with 9 bases lining up with TRBD1. The CDR3 is made up of 16 amino acids. CDR1 and CDR2 (germline): MDHEN, SYDVKM. The junction had 13 bases not matched to a gene; V was cut back by 9 bases and J by 4 bases.

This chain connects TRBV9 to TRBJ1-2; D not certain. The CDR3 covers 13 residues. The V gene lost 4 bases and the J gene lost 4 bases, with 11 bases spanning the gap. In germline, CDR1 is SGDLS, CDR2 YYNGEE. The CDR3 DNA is TGTGCCAGCAGCCCCGACGTGGGCTATGGCTACACCTTC. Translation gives CASSPDVGYGYTF.

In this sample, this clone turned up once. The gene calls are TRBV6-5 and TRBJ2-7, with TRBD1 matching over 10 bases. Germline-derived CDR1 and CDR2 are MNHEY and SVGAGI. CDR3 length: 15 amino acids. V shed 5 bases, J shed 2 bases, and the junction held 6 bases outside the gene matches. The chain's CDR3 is CASSPDRGPTYEQYF. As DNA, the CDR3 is TGTGCCAGCAGTCCCGACAGGGGGCCAACCTACGAGCAGTACTTC.

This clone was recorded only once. CDR3 sequence: CASGLVRVGIEMDYTF. The DNA of the CDR3 is TGTGCTAGTGGTTTGGTAAGGGTTGGGATTGAAATGGACTACACCTTC. This chain uses TRBV12-5 with TRBJ1-2; no clear D. Trimming took off 0 bases at V and 10 bases at J, with 21 bases between the two ends. Germline-derived CDR1 and CDR2 are LGHNT and FRNRAP. This CDR3 comprises 16 residues.

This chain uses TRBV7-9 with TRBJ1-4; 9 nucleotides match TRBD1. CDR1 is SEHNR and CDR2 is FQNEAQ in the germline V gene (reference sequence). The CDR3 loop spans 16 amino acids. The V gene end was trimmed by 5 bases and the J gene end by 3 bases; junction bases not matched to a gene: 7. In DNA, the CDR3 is TGTGCCAGCAGCCCACAGGGGGCCCCCCCTAATGAAAAACTGTTTTTT. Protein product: CASSPQGAPPNEKLFF.

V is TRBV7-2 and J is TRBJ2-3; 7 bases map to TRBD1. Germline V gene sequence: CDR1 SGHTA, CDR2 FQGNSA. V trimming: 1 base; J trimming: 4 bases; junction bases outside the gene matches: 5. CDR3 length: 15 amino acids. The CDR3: CASSLDRGRADTQYF. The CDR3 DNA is TGTGCCAGCAGCTTAGACAGGGGTCGGGCAGATACGCAGTATTTT.

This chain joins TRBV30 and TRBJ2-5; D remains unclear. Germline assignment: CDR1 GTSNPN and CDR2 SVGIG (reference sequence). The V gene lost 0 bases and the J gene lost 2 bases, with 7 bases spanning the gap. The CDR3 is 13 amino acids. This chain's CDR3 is CAWSVSVQETQYF. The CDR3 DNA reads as TGTGCCTGGAGTGTATCAGTACAAGAGACCCAGTACTTC. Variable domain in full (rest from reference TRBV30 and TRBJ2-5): SQTIHQWPATLVQPVGSPLSLECTVEGTSNPNLYWYRQAAGRGLQLLFYSVGIGQISSEVPQNLSASRPQDRQFILSSKKLLLSDSGFYLCAWSVSVQETQYFGPGTRLLVL.

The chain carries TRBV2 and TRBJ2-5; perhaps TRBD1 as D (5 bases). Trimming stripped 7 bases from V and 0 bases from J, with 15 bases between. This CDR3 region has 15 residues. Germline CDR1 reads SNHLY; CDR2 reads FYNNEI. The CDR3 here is CASTKGVGYQETQYF. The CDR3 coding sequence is TGTGCCAGCACCAAAGGGGTCGGATACCAAGAGACCCAGTACTTC.

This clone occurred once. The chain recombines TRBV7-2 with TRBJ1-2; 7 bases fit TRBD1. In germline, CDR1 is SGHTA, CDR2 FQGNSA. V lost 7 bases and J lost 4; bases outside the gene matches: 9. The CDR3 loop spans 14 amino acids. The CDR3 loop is CASKPQGGVYGYTF. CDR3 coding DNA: TGTGCCAGCAAGCCGCAGGGGGGAGTCTATGGCTACACCTTC.

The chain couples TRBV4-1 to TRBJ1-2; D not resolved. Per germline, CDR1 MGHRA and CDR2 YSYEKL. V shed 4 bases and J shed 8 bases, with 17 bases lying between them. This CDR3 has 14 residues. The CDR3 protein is CASSRSTGLGGYTF. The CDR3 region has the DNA TGCGCCAGCAGCCGATCGACCGGGTTGGGGGGCTACACCTTC.

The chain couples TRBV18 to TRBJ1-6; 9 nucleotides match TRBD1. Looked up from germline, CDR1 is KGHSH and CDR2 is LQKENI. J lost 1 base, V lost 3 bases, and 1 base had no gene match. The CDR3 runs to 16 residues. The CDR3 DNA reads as TGTGCCAGCTCACCCGGGACAGGGTCCTATAATTCACCCCTCCACTTT. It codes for CASSPGTGSYNSPLHF. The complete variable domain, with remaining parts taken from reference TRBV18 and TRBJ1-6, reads NAGVMQNPRHLVRRRGQEARLRCSPMKGHSHVYWYRQLPEEGLKFMVYLQKENIIDESGMPKERFSAEFPKEGPSILRIQQVVRGDSAAYFCASSPGTGSYNSPLHFGNGTRLTVT.

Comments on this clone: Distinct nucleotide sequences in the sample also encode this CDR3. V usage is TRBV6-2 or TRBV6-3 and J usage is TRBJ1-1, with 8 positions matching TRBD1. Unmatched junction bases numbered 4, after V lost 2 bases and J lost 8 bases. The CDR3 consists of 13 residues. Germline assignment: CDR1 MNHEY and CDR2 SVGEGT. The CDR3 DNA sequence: TGTGCCAGCAGTTACGAGGACAGGGCAGAAGCTTTCTTT. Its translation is CASSYEDRAEAFF.

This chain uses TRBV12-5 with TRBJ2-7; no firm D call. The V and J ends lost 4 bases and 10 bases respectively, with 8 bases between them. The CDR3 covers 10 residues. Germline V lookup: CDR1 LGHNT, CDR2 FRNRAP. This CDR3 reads CASGYLYQYF. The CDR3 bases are TGTGCTAGTGGTTACCTTTACCAGTACTTC.

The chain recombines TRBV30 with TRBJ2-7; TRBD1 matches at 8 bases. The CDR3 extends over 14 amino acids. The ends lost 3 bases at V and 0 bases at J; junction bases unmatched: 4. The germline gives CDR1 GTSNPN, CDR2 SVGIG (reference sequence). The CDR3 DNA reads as TGTGCCTGGAGCAGACAGGGGCTCTCCTACGAGCAGTACTTC. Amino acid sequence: CAWSRQGLSYEQYF.

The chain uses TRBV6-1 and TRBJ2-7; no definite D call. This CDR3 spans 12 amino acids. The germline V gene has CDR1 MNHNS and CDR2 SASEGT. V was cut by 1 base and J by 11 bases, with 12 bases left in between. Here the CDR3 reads CASSEEIRKEYF. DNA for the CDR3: TGTGCCAGCAGTGAAGAAATCAGGAAGGAGTACTTC.

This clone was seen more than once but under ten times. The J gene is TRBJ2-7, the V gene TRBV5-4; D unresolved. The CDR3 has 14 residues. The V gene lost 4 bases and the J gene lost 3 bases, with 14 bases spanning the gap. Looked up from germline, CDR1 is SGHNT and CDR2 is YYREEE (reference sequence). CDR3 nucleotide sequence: TGTGCCAGCAGCCGGACGGCGGATCGCTACGAGCAGTACTTC. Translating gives CASSRTADRYEQYF.

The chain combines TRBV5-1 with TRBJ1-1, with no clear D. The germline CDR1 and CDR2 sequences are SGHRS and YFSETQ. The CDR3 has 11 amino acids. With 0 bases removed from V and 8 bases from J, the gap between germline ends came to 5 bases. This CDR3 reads CASSLGVEAFF. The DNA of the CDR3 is TGCGCCAGCAGCTTGGGGGTAGAAGCTTTCTTT.